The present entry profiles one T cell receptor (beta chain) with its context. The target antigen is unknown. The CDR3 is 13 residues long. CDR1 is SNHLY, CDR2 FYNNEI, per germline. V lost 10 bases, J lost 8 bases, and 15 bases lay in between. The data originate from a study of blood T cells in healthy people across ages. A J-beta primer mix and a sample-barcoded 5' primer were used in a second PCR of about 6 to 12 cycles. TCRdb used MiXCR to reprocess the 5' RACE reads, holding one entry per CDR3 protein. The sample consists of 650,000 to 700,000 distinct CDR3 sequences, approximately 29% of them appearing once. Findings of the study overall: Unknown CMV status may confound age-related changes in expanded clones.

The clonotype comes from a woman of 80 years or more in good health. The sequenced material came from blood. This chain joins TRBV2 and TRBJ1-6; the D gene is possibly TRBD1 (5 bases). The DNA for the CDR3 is TGTGCCACCAACACGGGACCTGATTCACCCCTCCACTTT. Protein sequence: CATNTGPDSPLHF.